This TCR beta chain came from a study of blood T cell repertoires in COVID-19. Study details: Acute and convalescent COVID-19 specimens originated in the United States, Italy and Spain. PBMCs, B-cell-depleted T cells, or T cells provided the cDNA or gDNA that made up the material.

This CDR3 comprises 19 residues. Trimming removed 3 bases from V and 2 bases from J; junction bases left unmatched: 13. Germline assignment: CDR1 SEHNR and CDR2 FQNEAQ (reference sequence). TCRdb's table, derived via immunoSEQ multiplex PCR, lists solely in-frame clones and lacks some. The sample shows fewer than 250,000 clones, around 85% of them seen only once. Material for sequencing was PBMCs or T cells enriched from blood (not recorded which). The genes are TRBV7-9 and TRBJ2-1; 10 bases are a match to TRBD2. This TCR was recovered from a woman between 40 and 50 years old with acute COVID-19. Here the CDR3 reads CASSLGAVAGGMTYNEQFF. CDR3 nucleotide sequence: TGTGCCAGCAGCTTGGGGGCGGTAGCGGGAGGTATGACCTACAATGAGCAGTTCTTC. The whole variable domain, remainder taken from reference TRBV7-9 and TRBJ2-1, is DTGVSQNPRHKITKRGQNVTFRCDPISEHNRLYWYRQTLGQGPEFLTYFQNEAQLEKSRLLSDRFSAERPKGSFSTLEIQRTEQGDSAMYLCASSLGAVAGGMTYNEQFFGPGTRLTVL.